This T cell receptor beta chain was recorded in a study of T cell responses to AZD1222 COVID-19 vaccine. A word on this clone: The antigen remains undetermined.

Whole-study results and caveats: Baseline seropositivity characterized only a handful of AZD1222 recipients.

Data came from immunoSEQ multiplex PCR; TCRdb stores just in-frame clones and leaves some out. This table holds some 130,000 clones, roughly 89% found once. This TCR derives from an adult in good health. Sequencing used peripheral blood, obtained on day 0 of AZD1222 vaccination.

This chain's CDR3 is CASGLMRAIYF. CDR3 DNA sequence: TGTGCTAGTGGTTTGATGAGGGCCATATATTTT. V gene TRBV12-5 combines with J gene TRBJ1-3; D not certain. CDR1 is LGHNT, CDR2 FRNRAP, per germline. The CDR3 has 11 amino acids. V lost 2 bases, J lost 11 bases, and 7 bases lay in between.